This is a list of T cell receptor beta chains from one sample in a study of blood T cell repertoires in COVID-19. This table comes from immunoSEQ multiplex PCR, and its TCRdb copy is limited to in-frame clones, with some not included. The sample lists about 190,000 clones; around nine tenths were seen once. The sample comprised peripheral blood. The receptor set was obtained from a man younger than 40 with acute or convalescent COVID-19. CDR3s include the opening cysteine and the closing phenylalanine or tryptophan. The order of the fields is CDR3 protein, CDR3 length, J gene, V gene.

cdr3_aa: CASSYSGRGYTEAFF
cdr3_length: 15
j_call: TRBJ1-1
v_call: TRBV6-5

cdr3_aa: CASSHISGANVLTF
cdr3_length: 14
j_call: TRBJ2-6
v_call: TRBV3-1/TRBV3-2

cdr3_aa: CASSLVQAPNTEAFF
cdr3_length: 15
j_call: TRBJ1-1
v_call: TRBV7-9

cdr3_aa: CASRSTGSLNEKLFF
cdr3_length: 15
j_call: TRBJ1-4
v_call: TRBV2

cdr3_aa: CASSYSTATFYEQYF
cdr3_length: 15
j_call: TRBJ2-7
v_call: TRBV6-5

cdr3_aa: CAWSFSRGLYEQYF
cdr3_length: 14
j_call: TRBJ2-7
v_call: TRBV30

cdr3_aa: CASSPLDRGLSPLHF
cdr3_length: 15
j_call: TRBJ1-6
v_call: TRBV18

cdr3_aa: CASSWTAEKLFF
cdr3_length: 12
j_call: TRBJ1-4
v_call: TRBV12-3/TRBV12-4

cdr3_aa: CASKRDSQETQYF
cdr3_length: 13
j_call: TRBJ2-5
v_call: TRBV18

cdr3_aa: CASSVRDRKVNEKLFF
cdr3_length: 16
j_call: TRBJ1-4
v_call: TRBV25-1

cdr3_aa: CASSDTGAGNQPQHF
cdr3_length: 15
j_call: TRBJ1-5
v_call: TRBV6-1

cdr3_aa: CASTRETGANYNEQFF
cdr3_length: 16
j_call: TRBJ2-1
v_call: TRBV28

cdr3_aa: CASNLGALSYNEQFF
cdr3_length: 15
j_call: TRBJ2-1
v_call: TRBV9

cdr3_aa: CASSPDFISQGRGSSSSGNTIYF
cdr3_length: 23
j_call: TRBJ1-3
v_call: TRBV18